The next 30 T cell receptor beta chains were all read from a single sample in a study of blood T cell repertoires in COVID-19 (dated by TCRdb to 2020 to 2021). Library preparation employed the immunoSEQ multiplex PCR assay. As stored in TCRdb, this immuneACCESS dataset retains in-frame rearrangements with V and J assigned. A fraction of the clones does not appear; measured against another copy, unresolved V genes explain less than half of the discrepancy, and the remainder lacks a known reason. Here the sample has approximately 160,000 clones; roughly four fifths occur a single time. Around a fifth of the sample lies in the top ten. The sequenced material came from peripheral blood. These receptors were taken from a woman aged 80 or over with acute or convalescent COVID-19.

This clone was recorded only once. This chain joins TRBV18 and TRBJ1-5; D not resolved. Trimming cost V 5 bases and J 6 bases, with 11 bases left between them. The CDR3 runs to 13 residues. Germline CDR1 and CDR2: KGHSH and LQKENI. CDR3 nucleotides: TGTGCCAGCTCAGAAACTGCCCGTCAGCCCCAGCATTTT. It translates to CASSETARQPQHF.

The rearrangement uses TRBV11-2 and TRBJ2-5; TRBD2 is a possible D gene (6 bases). CDR3 length: 15 amino acids. Germline CDR1 reads SGHAT; CDR2 reads FQNNGV. Trimming left V 5 bases short and J 2 bases short, with 15 bases between. CDR3 sequence reads: CASSPVAGPQETQYF. The CDR3 bases are TGTGCCAGCAGCCCCGTGGCGGGGCCTCAAGAGACCCAGTACTTC.

DNA of the CDR3: TGCGCCAGCAGCCGGGGAGGGAAGGGATTCGCCTACAATGAGCAGTTCTTC. It yields the protein CASSRGGKGFAYNEQFF. The chain recombines TRBV4-1 with TRBJ2-1; 7 nucleotides agree with TRBD2. The length of the CDR3 is 17 residues. V lost 4 bases, J lost 2 bases, and 11 bases stayed unmatched. The V gene's germline CDR1 is MGHRA and CDR2 YSYEKL.

The chain links TRBV13 to TRBJ2-2; 8 nucleotides match TRBD1. The CDR3 length is 16 residues. V trimming: 5 bases; J trimming: 0 bases; junction bases outside the gene matches: 5. Germline V gene lookup returns CDR1 PRHDT and CDR2 FYEKMQ (reference sequence). CDR3: CASSHPTGANTGELFF. DNA for the CDR3: TGTGCCAGCAGCCATCCGACAGGGGCGAACACCGGGGAGCTGTTTTTT.

This clone was counted once. The chain employs TRBV30 and TRBJ2-7, with 10 bases aligning to TRBD2. The ends lost 0 bases at V and 0 bases at J; junction bases unmatched: 14. The CDR3 has 19 residues. Germline V gene lookup returns CDR1 GTSNPN and CDR2 SVGIG (reference sequence). DNA of the CDR3: TGTGCCTGGAGTGTACACCTAGCGGGGGCCCCCCCGAACTCCTACGAGCAGTACTTC. Amino acid sequence: CAWSVHLAGAPPNSYEQYF.

The chain uses TRBV5-3 and TRBJ1-6; no clear D. TRBV5-3 is designated an ORF whose function remains uncertain. This CDR3 comprises 17 residues. V gave up 2 bases and J gave up 0 bases, with 12 bases separating them. CDR3 loop: CARSFSLFSSYNSPLHF. The CDR3 DNA reads TGTGCCAGAAGCTTTTCCCTTTTTAGCTCCTATAATTCACCCCTCCACTTT.

This chain joins TRBV4-3 and TRBJ2-7; 8 positions match TRBD2. J was trimmed by 4 bases and V by 0 bases; bases with no gene match: 14. Germline lookup yields CDR1 LGHNA and CDR2 YSLEER. The CDR3 is 18 residues long. The CDR3 here is CASSQDVAGSQLGYEQYF. DNA for the CDR3: TGCGCCAGCAGCCAAGATGTAGCGGGGTCTCAACTTGGGTACGAGCAGTACTTC.

This clone was seen only a few times. The V call is TRBV10-3, the J call TRBJ1-1, with 11 bases that match TRBD1. Trimming took 6 bases from V and 6 from J; bases not matched to a gene: 9. The CDR3 contains 15 residues. Per germline, CDR1 ENHRY and CDR2 SYGVKD. CDR3 in DNA: TGTGCCATCAGAGAGCTGGACAGGGGGCTGTCTGAAGCTTTCTTT. Protein: CAIRELDRGLSEAFF.

The chain has TRBV5-1 and TRBJ1-6; 9 bases match TRBD1. Germline V gives CDR1 SGHRS, CDR2 YFSETQ. V was clipped by 4 bases and J by 7 bases; unmatched bases: 3. This CDR3 is built from 14 residues. The CDR3 region is CASSHGQGNSPLHF. For the CDR3, the DNA is TGCGCCAGCAGCCATGGACAGGGGAATTCACCCCTCCACTTT.

This clone came up once. V and J are TRBV28 and TRBJ2-5, with 13 bases fitting TRBD2. J lost 5 bases, V lost 4 bases, and 13 bases had no gene match. CDR3 length: 18 residues. Germline CDR1 MDHEN, CDR2 SYDVKM. The CDR3 is CASSSLTSGRALRETQYF. In nucleotides, the CDR3 is TGTGCCAGCAGTTCGCTAACTAGCGGGAGGGCCCTCAGGGAGACCCAGTACTTC.

This clone was detected a few times. V and J are TRBV20-1 and TRBJ1-5; D unresolved. V lost 2 bases and J 5 bases, leaving 4 bases between the germline ends. Germline V gene lookup returns CDR1 DFQATT and CDR2 SNEGSKA (reference sequence). CDR3 length: 11 amino acids. CDR3 nucleotides: TGCAGTGCTAGAAGAGATCAGCCCCAGCATTTT. It encodes CSARRDQPQHF.

This rearrangement joins TRBV7-9 to TRBJ1-5, with 7 bases aligning to TRBD1. J was trimmed by 2 bases and V by 5 bases; bases with no gene match: 3. Germline V lookup: CDR1 SEHNR, CDR2 FQNEAQ (reference sequence). The CDR3 totals 14 residues. CDR3 DNA sequence: TGTGCCAGCAGCACTGGGACAGGCAATCAGCCCCAGCATTTT. Its translation: CASSTGTGNQPQHF.

CDR3 loop: CATSAPGQGRNEQYF. CDR3 DNA: TGTGCCACCAGTGCCCCAGGACAGGGCCGGAACGAGCAGTACTTC. This rearrangement joins TRBV24-1 to TRBJ2-7, with TRBD1 matching 8 bases. With 5 bases clipped from V and 5 bases from J, the junction kept 10 bases outside the gene matches. The CDR3 is 15 amino acids. Per the germline V gene, CDR1 is KGHDR and CDR2 is SFDVKD.

This clone was detected once. V is TRBV7-2 and J is TRBJ1-2; D ambiguous. Germline V gene data show CDR1 as SGHTA and CDR2 as FQGNSA. Between the trimmed V and J ends, which lost 2 bases and 1 base, there was a span of 8 bases. The CDR3 has 14 residues. The CDR3, as DNA: TGTGCCAGCAGCTTATCCGTCAGTAACTATGGCTACACCTTC. It is translated as CASSLSVSNYGYTF.

The chain couples TRBV27 to TRBJ2-1; 8 nucleotides line up with TRBD2. V dropped 5 bases and J dropped 4; count of bases not matched to a gene: 7. Germline lookup yields CDR1 MNHEY and CDR2 SMNVEV (reference sequence). The CDR3 is 15 amino acids. The CDR3 loop is CASSDGTRKYNEQFF. The CDR3, as DNA: TGTGCCAGCAGTGACGGGACTAGGAAATACAATGAGCAGTTCTTC.

The chain carries TRBV5-1 and TRBJ1-2, with D possibly matching TRBD1 (6 bases). Germline-derived CDR1 and CDR2 are SGHRS and YFSETQ. Trimming shortened V by 2 bases and J by 0 bases, and 11 bases separated the two germline ends. The CDR3 length is 15 residues. CDR3 nucleotides: TGCGCCAGCAGCTTAGAACAGGGAACTAACTATGGCTACACCTTC. Translating it yields CASSLEQGTNYGYTF.

J is TRBJ1-6 and V is TRBV18; TRBD1 is a possible D gene (6 bases). The CDR3 length is 17 residues. The germline V and J ends were trimmed by 4 bases and 7 bases, with 20 bases remaining between them. Germline V gene sequence: CDR1 KGHSH, CDR2 LQKENI. CDR3 residues: CASSLSDRTRTNSPLHF. CDR3 sequence (DNA): TGTGCCAGCTCACTCAGCGACAGGACTAGAACCAATTCACCCCTCCACTTT.

The chain combines TRBV4-3 with TRBJ1-2; D is ambiguous. This CDR3 comprises 13 residues. Germline values: CDR1 LGHNA, CDR2 YSLEER. The V end was cut by 0 bases, the J end by 4 bases, with 6 bases between. The CDR3 nucleotides read TGCGCCAGCAGCCAAGATAATCTCTATGGCTACACCTTC. Translation: CASSQDNLYGYTF.

The chain uses TRBV18 and TRBJ1-2, with D tentatively TRBD1 (5 bases). The germline V gene has CDR1 KGHSH and CDR2 LQKENI. The CDR3 is 13 amino acids. V lost 3 bases and J 8 bases, leaving 13 bases between the germline ends. The CDR3: CASSPQGPEGYTF. DNA for the CDR3: TGTGCCAGCTCACCCCAGGGCCCCGAGGGCTACACCTTC.

V usage is TRBV18 and J usage is TRBJ2-1, with D possibly TRBD1 on 6 matching bases. CDR3 length equals 15 residues. Germline V CDR1 and CDR2: KGHSH, LQKENI. V dropped 3 bases and J dropped 4 bases, with 13 bases sitting between them. CDR3 nucleotide sequence: TGTGCCAGCTCACCGTCGACAGGAAAATACAATGAGCAGTTCTTC. Translated, it gives CASSPSTGKYNEQFF.

The chain combines TRBV9 with TRBJ2-3; TRBD2 matches at 7 bases. V trimming: 0 bases; J trimming: 4 bases; junction bases outside the gene matches: 2. Germline assignment: CDR1 SGDLS and CDR2 YYNGEE. The CDR3 loop spans 14 amino acids. CDR3 sequence: CASSVGGGSDTQYF. The CDR3 DNA sequence: TGTGCCAGCAGCGTAGGGGGGGGTTCAGATACGCAGTATTTT. The full variable domain, with the rest looked up from reference TRBV9 and TRBJ2-3, is DSGVTQTPKHLITATGQRVTLRCSPRSGDLSVYWYQQSLDQGLQFLIQYYNGEERAKGNILERFSAQQFPDLHSELNLSSLELGDSALYFCASSVGGGSDTQYFGPGTRLTVL.

This clone has just a few counts. The chain carries TRBV18 and TRBJ1-5, with TRBD1 matching over 10 bases. The CDR3 is made up of 16 amino acids. Germline-derived CDR1 and CDR2 are KGHSH and LQKENI. After removal of 1 base from V and 3 bases from J, the junction contained 3 bases not matched to a gene. The CDR3 coding sequence is TGTGCCAGCTCACCACGGGACAGGGGAAACAATCAGCCCCAGCATTTT. Its protein is CASSPRDRGNNQPQHF.

V gene TRBV6-8 combines with J gene TRBJ1-3; TRBD1 matches at 8 bases. CDR1 is MNHGY, CDR2 SAAAGT, per germline. This CDR3 comprises 17 residues. J lost 0 bases, V lost 1 base, and 5 bases had no gene match. DNA for the CDR3: TGTGCCAGCAGTTACTGGACAGGGCCTCACTCTGGAAACACCATATATTTT. This sequence encodes CASSYWTGPHSGNTIYF.

The CDR3 DNA sequence: TGTGCCAGCAGCTTAAAAACGGGGGGAAAGGGTGAAGCTTTCTTT. It codes for CASSLKTGGKGEAFF. The V call is TRBV7-2, the J call TRBJ1-1; D is perhaps TRBD1 (5 bases). Germline values: CDR1 SGHTA, CDR2 FQGNSA. The CDR3 is 15 residues long. V was pared by 2 bases and J by 7 bases, with 17 bases between.

The rearrangement joins TRBV29-1 to TRBJ2-3, with a possible D match to TRBD2 (5 bases). The V and J ends lost 6 bases and 2 bases respectively, with 15 bases between them. Germline values: CDR1 SQVTM, CDR2 ANQGSEA. This CDR3 is built from 14 residues. The CDR3 protein is CSVAVSGPTDTQYF. In nucleotides, the CDR3 is TGCAGCGTGGCCGTCAGCGGACCCACAGATACGCAGTATTTT.

V usage is TRBV2 and J usage is TRBJ1-1; TRBD1 agrees at 8 bases. V lost 2 bases and J lost 10; bases outside the gene matches: 9. Germline CDR1 and CDR2: SNHLY and FYNNEI. This CDR3 comprises 14 residues. The chain's CDR3 is CASSELGQARGAFF. CDR3 nucleotides: TGTGCCAGCAGTGAATTGGGACAGGCCCGGGGAGCTTTCTTT.

The chain has TRBV6-2 or TRBV6-3 and TRBJ1-2, with a tentative D call TRBD1 (5 bases). V gave up 2 bases and J gave up 4 bases, with 14 bases separating them. The CDR3 length is 15 residues. The V gene's germline CDR1 is MNHEY and CDR2 SVGEGT. In nucleotides, the CDR3 is TGTGCCAGCAGTTACCCGTTGGGTGGGGCCTATGGCTACACCTTC. Its translation is CASSYPLGGAYGYTF.

The rearrangement uses TRBV28 and TRBJ2-7; D possibly corresponds to TRBD2 (5 bases). Germline V gene sequence: CDR1 MDHEN, CDR2 SYDVKM. The CDR3 loop spans 16 amino acids. Trimming removed 4 bases at V and 2 bases at J, with 18 bases between. This chain's CDR3 is CASSSMRGFGTYEQYF. The CDR3 DNA follows: TGTGCCAGCAGTTCAATGAGAGGGTTCGGTACCTACGAGCAGTACTTC.

This clone has more than one count but fewer than ten. The chain joins TRBV10-3 to TRBJ1-3; D is uncertain. V dropped 0 bases and J dropped 0 bases, with 3 bases sitting between them. The germline CDR1 and CDR2 sequences are ENHRY and SYGVKD. The CDR3 extends over 14 amino acids. The CDR3: CAISESYSGNTIYF. DNA of the CDR3: TGTGCCATCAGTGAGTCTTACTCTGGAAACACCATATATTTT.

As regards this clone: The sample holds other DNA sequences that translate to the same CDR3. The chain couples TRBV29-1 to TRBJ1-2; 7 bases agree with TRBD1. The CDR3 runs to 12 residues. After removal of 6 bases from V and 4 bases from J, the junction contained 5 bases not matched to a gene. Germline CDR1 and CDR2: SQVTM and ANQGSEA. The CDR3 reads CSVRGQFYGYTF. In DNA form, the CDR3 reads TGCAGCGTCCGGGGACAGTTCTATGGCTACACCTTC. Combining the CDR3 with reference TRBV29-1 and TRBJ1-2 gives the whole variable domain SAVISQKPSRDICQRGTSLTIQCQVDSQVTMMFWYRQQPGQSLTLIATANQGSEATYESGFVIDKFPISRPNLTFSTLTVSNMSPEDSSIYLCSVRGQFYGYTFGSGTRLTVV.